The 11 T cell receptor beta chains below were found in one sample sequenced in a study of T-cell memory formation after mild COVID-19. TCRdb independently ran MiXCR on the 5' RACE reads; one entry per CDR3 protein. This table holds roughly 300,000 distinct CDR3 sequences, roughly 16% found once. Specimen: PBMCs or a T cell subset sorted from them (not recorded which). The receptors come from a man between 18 and 29 years old who had mild COVID-19 (a few samples of this study predate the infection). Cell type and time point are not known.

There are a few counts of this clonotype. This sequence joins TRBV4-1 and TRBJ1-1; D is unresolved. V shed 1 base and J shed 1 base, with 10 bases lying between them. This CDR3 comprises 15 residues. Germline CDR1 and CDR2: MGHRA and YSYEKL. CDR3 DNA sequence: TGCGCCAGCAGCCAAGCCCCCTTTGGGAACACTGAAGCTTTCTTT. Amino acids: CASSQAPFGNTEAFF.

The V and J genes are TRBV5-6 and TRBJ1-5; D is ambiguous. With 2 bases removed from V and 7 bases from J, the gap between germline ends came to 7 bases. Germline V CDR1 and CDR2: SGHDT, YYEEEE. This CDR3 has 12 residues. As DNA, the CDR3 is TGTGCCAGCAGCTTCAGGCTACAGCCCCAGCATTTT. Encoded protein: CASSFRLQPQHF.

V usage is TRBV20-1 and J usage is TRBJ2-1, with D tentatively TRBD1 (6 bases). Germline V lookup: CDR1 DFQATT, CDR2 SNEGSKA (reference sequence). The V and J ends lost 0 bases and 2 bases respectively, with 23 bases between them. The CDR3 covers 19 residues. As DNA, the CDR3 is TGCAGTGCTAGAGATGTAGGCCGGGACACCGTCGGGGCCTACAATGAGCAGTTCTTC. Its protein product is CSARDVGRDTVGAYNEQFF.

The rearrangement joins TRBV7-4 to TRBJ2-7; D gene unclear. Germline CDR1 and CDR2: SGHVT and SQSDAQ. This CDR3 region has 12 residues. V was trimmed by 6 bases and J by 9 bases, leaving 15 bases between them. The CDR3 DNA is TGTGCCAGCAGACACGGTAGGCGGTGGCAGTACTTC. This gives the protein CASRHGRRWQYF. Together with reference TRBV7-4 and TRBJ2-7, the CDR3 gives the full variable domain: GAGVSQSPRYKVAKRGRDVALRCDSISGHVTLYWYRQTLGQGSEVLTYSQSDAQRDKSGRPSGRFSAERPERSVSTLKIQRTEQGDSAVYLCASRHGRRWQYFGPGTRLTVT.

In its sample, this clonotype was seen a few times. V is TRBV4-1 and J is TRBJ2-2, with 14 bases aligning to TRBD2. This CDR3 is 18 amino acids long. Per germline, CDR1 MGHRA and CDR2 YSYEKL. The junction had 6 bases not matched to a gene; V was cut back by 1 base and J by 5 bases. In nucleotides, the CDR3 is TGCGCCAGCAGCCAAGCGCGGGGACTAGCGGGGGAAACCGGGGAGCTGTTTTTT. Translated: CASSQARGLAGETGELFF.

This clonotype has more than one count but fewer than ten. The chain links TRBV5-1 to TRBJ2-3, with 9 bases that match TRBD2. Germline V CDR1 and CDR2: SGHRS, YFSETQ. This CDR3 is 15 amino acids long. V trimming: 6 bases; J trimming: 0 bases; junction bases outside the gene matches: 5. The CDR3: CASIERGASTDTQYF. The CDR3 nucleotides read TGCGCCAGCATCGAGCGGGGGGCCAGCACAGATACGCAGTATTTT.

A few counts support this clonotype. The chain combines TRBV20-1 with TRBJ1-5; D is unresolved. Trimming shortened V by 3 bases and J by 1 base, and 4 bases separated the two germline ends. Germline V gene data show CDR1 as DFQATT and CDR2 as SNEGSKA (reference sequence). There are 12 residues in the CDR3. CDR3: CSASASNQPQHF. CDR3 nucleotide sequence: TGCAGTGCTAGTGCCAGCAATCAGCCCCAGCATTTT.

V usage is TRBV9 and J usage is TRBJ2-1; 12 positions agree with TRBD2. Germline CDR1 SGDLS, CDR2 YYNGEE. The junction had 9 bases not matched to a gene; V was cut back by 3 bases and J by 8 bases. There are 16 residues in the CDR3. DNA for the CDR3: TGTGCCAGCAGCGCCTTACCGGGACTAGCGGGCGATGAGCAGTTCTTC. Its translation: CASSALPGLAGDEQFF.

The chain combines TRBV7-2 with TRBJ1-2; a weak D match, TRBD1 (5 bases). With 3 bases removed from V and 8 bases from J, the gap between germline ends came to 10 bases. CDR3 length equals 12 residues. Per the germline V gene, CDR1 is SGHTA and CDR2 is FQGNSA. The CDR3 protein is CASSFRTSGYTF. The CDR3 DNA sequence: TGTGCCAGCAGCTTTCGGACATCCGGCTACACCTTC.

This clonotype was seen a handful of times. This chain connects TRBV7-2 to TRBJ1-5; TRBD1 aligns across 7 bases. V gave up 5 bases and J gave up 3 bases; unmatched junction bases: 4. Germline V gene sequence: CDR1 SGHTA, CDR2 FQGNSA. CDR3 length: 14 amino acids. CDR3 nucleotide sequence: TGTGCCAGCAGCCCGGGACAGCTCAATCAGCCCCAGCATTTT. This gives the protein CASSPGQLNQPQHF.

The gene calls are TRBV4-1 and TRBJ1-5; 10 bases match TRBD1. CDR3 length: 19 amino acids. After removal of 0 bases from V and 5 bases from J, the junction contained 13 bases not matched to a gene. Looked up from germline, CDR1 is MGHRA and CDR2 is YSYEKL. Written as DNA, the CDR3 is TGCGCCAGCAGCCAAGATCGGGTTGGGGTGGACAGGGGGGATCAGCCCCAGCATTTT. It is translated as CASSQDRVGVDRGDQPQHF.